This is a list of T cell receptor beta chains from one sample in a study of shared clonotypes between healthy human individuals. TCRdb keeps only in-frame clones here, not all; method: immunoSEQ multiplex PCR. Among about 1.5 million clones, roughly 96% were seen once, and the ten largest hold roughly 1.2%. The specimen was naive CD4+ T cells sorted from blood. All receptors come from a man aged 25 to 40 in good health. Each CDR3 is given with its conserved first and last residue. A D gene is named only where the DNA matches it firmly. Clone size is given for some rows only: seen once, a few or many times, or a class if the clone is expanded.

v_gene	d_gene	j_gene	abundance	len	CDR3aa	CDR3nt
TRBV15	.	TRBJ1-2	.	13	CATSRDETGGYTF	TGTGCCACCAGCAGAGATGAGACTGGGGGCTACACCTTC
TRBV12-5	TRBD1	TRBJ2-5	.	14	CASGPGQGEETQYF	TGTGCTAGTGGACCCGGACAGGGGGAAGAGACCCAGTACTTC
TRBV5-1	TRBD2	TRBJ2-1	.	14	CASSLLAGRDEQFF	TGCGCCAGCAGCTTGCTAGCGGGAAGGGATGAGCAGTTCTTC
TRBV6-5	.	TRBJ2-6	.	15	CASRWSPSGANVLTF	TGTGCCAGCAGATGGTCACCCTCCGGGGCCAACGTCCTGACTTTC
TRBV6-1	.	TRBJ1-3	.	16	CASSGYRDHTRNTIYF	TGTGCCAGCAGTGGGTACCGGGACCACACCAGGAACACCATATATTTT
TRBV30	TRBD1	TRBJ2-7	once	13	CAWKGTGAYEQYF	TGTGCCTGGAAGGGGACAGGGGCGTACGAGCAGTACTTC
TRBV7-9	TRBD2	TRBJ2-7	once	16	CASSLASGGPRAEQYF	TGTGCCAGCAGCTTAGCATCGGGAGGGCCCAGGGCCGAGCAGTACTTC
TRBV30	TRBD2	TRBJ2-7	few	15	CAWSLLLAGVGEQYF	TGTGCCTGGAGTTTATTACTAGCGGGAGTTGGAGAGCAGTACTTC
TRBV7-2	.	TRBJ2-7	.	13	CASSRSGGDEQYF	TGTGCCAGCAGCCGCAGTGGAGGTGACGAGCAGTACTTC
TRBV6-6	TRBD1	TRBJ2-7	once	16	CASSPPGQTSPYEQYF	TGTGCCAGCAGTCCACCGGGACAGACTTCCCCCTACGAGCAGTACTTC
TRBV5-1	.	TRBJ2-3	.	12	CASRPNTDTQYF	TGCGCCAGCAGGCCTAACACAGATACGCAGTATTTT
TRBV6-1	.	TRBJ2-2	.	16	CASSEAGGTNTGELFF	TGTGCCAGCAGTGAAGCTGGCGGAACGAACACCGGGGAGCTGTTTTTT
TRBV2	TRBD1	TRBJ2-2	once	13	CASSGQGAGELFF	TGTGCCAGCAGTGGACAGGGGGCCGGGGAGCTGTTTTTT
TRBV29-1	.	TRBJ2-7	.	11	CSVAQSYEQYF	TGCAGCGTTGCGCAGAGCTACGAGCAGTACTTC
TRBV2	.	TRBJ2-5	.	14	CASSRTVIQETQYF	TGTGCCAGCAGTAGGACAGTCATACAAGAGACCCAGTACTTC
TRBV9	.	TRBJ1-1	.	15	CASSSRGDGATEAFF	TGTGCCAGCAGCTCCCGTGGTGATGGAGCCACTGAAGCTTTCTTT
TRBV14	.	TRBJ1-2	.	16	CASSQSRWGDRHGYTF	TGTGCCAGCAGCCAATCTAGATGGGGAGACAGGCATGGCTACACCTTC
TRBV10-3	TRBD2	TRBJ2-1	.	19	CAISAYLSGRLPSYNEQFF	TGTGCCATCAGTGCTTATCTTAGCGGGAGGCTACCCTCCTACAATGAGCAGTTCTTC
TRBV18	.	TRBJ2-7	.	16	CASSREVPPISYEQYF	TGTGCCAGCTCACGGGAGGTACCGCCCATCTCCTACGAGCAGTACTTC
TRBV9	.	TRBJ1-3	.	13	CASSRSSGNTIYF	TGTGCCAGCAGCCGCAGCTCTGGAAACACCATATATTTT
TRBV7-2	.	TRBJ2-3	once	14	CASSLDPGTDTQYF	TGTGCCAGCAGCTTAGACCCAGGCACAGATACGCAGTATTTT
TRBV6-6	.	TRBJ2-7	.	15	CASSYGRVPLYEQYF	TGTGCCAGCAGTTACGGGCGGGTTCCCCTCTACGAGCAGTACTTC
TRBV4-3	.	TRBJ2-7	.	15	CASSQEIAGTYEQYF	TGCGCCAGCAGCCAAGAGATCGCAGGGACCTACGAGCAGTACTTC
TRBV4-1	.	TRBJ2-2	.	12	CASSPNTGELFF	TGCGCCAGCAGCCCGAACACCGGGGAGCTGTTTTTT
TRBV4-1	.	TRBJ2-1	.	14	CASSQSGQYNEQFF	TGCGCCAGCAGCCAGAGCGGACAGTACAATGAGCAGTTCTTC
TRBV19	.	TRBJ2-1	.	11	CASRIYNEQFF	TGTGCCAGTAGAATTTACAATGAGCAGTTCTTC
TRBV4-1	.	TRBJ2-1	.	15	CASTNIGQTYNEQFF	TGCGCCAGCACCAACATTGGACAGACCTACAATGAGCAGTTCTTC
TRBV20-1	.	TRBJ2-7	.	11	CSASDPYEQYF	TGCAGTGCCTCGGACCCATACGAGCAGTACTTC
TRBV5-1	.	TRBJ1-3	.	15	CASSPGGNSGNTIYF	TGCGCCAGCAGCCCGGGTGGCAACTCTGGAAACACCATATATTTT
TRBV21-1	.	TRBJ1-1	.	16	CASSSRDRTLNTEAFF	TGTGCCAGCAGCTCCCGGGACAGGACTTTGAACACTGAAGCTTTCTTT
TRBV6-5	.	TRBJ2-6	.	14	CAVKQGNGANVLTF	TGTGCCGTAAAACAGGGCAATGGGGCCAACGTCCTGACTTTC
TRBV27	TRBD1	TRBJ2-2	.	18	CASTLYWDRGRSTGELFF	TGTGCCAGCACCTTATATTGGGACAGGGGGCGTAGCACCGGGGAGCTGTTTTTT
TRBV5-1	TRBD2	TRBJ2-7	.	15	CASSLGLAVNYEQYF	TGCGCCAGCAGCTTGGGACTAGCGGTAAACTACGAGCAGTACTTC
TRBV6-5	.	TRBJ1-5	.	13	CASRVSRNQPQHF	TGTGCCAGCAGGGTATCCCGGAATCAGCCCCAGCATTTT
TRBV2	TRBD2	TRBJ2-4	.	14	CASSDASGGNIQYF	TGTGCCAGCAGTGACGCCAGCGGGGGAAACATTCAGTACTTC
TRBV6-6	TRBD1	TRBJ2-5	.	16	CASSYPPDRGGETQYF	TGTGCCAGCAGTTACCCACCCGACAGGGGCGGGGAGACCCAGTACTTC
TRBV5-1	.	TRBJ1-4	.	14	CASGVRPGNEKLFF	TGCGCCAGCGGGGTTAGGCCCGGTAATGAAAAACTGTTTTTT
TRBV7-2	.	TRBJ2-5	.	12	CASSSYQETQYF	TGTGCCAGCAGCTCGTACCAAGAGACCCAGTACTTC
TRBV5-1	TRBD2	TRBJ2-2	.	15	CASSSSGLNTGELFF	TGCGCCAGCAGCTCTAGCGGGTTGAACACCGGGGAGCTGTTTTTT
TRBV6-1	.	TRBJ2-7	.	13	CASRGRSLYEQYF	TGTGCCAGCAGAGGACGGTCTCTTTACGAGCAGTACTTC
TRBV5-1	.	TRBJ2-1	.	13	CASSRSSYNEQFF	TGCGCCAGCAGCAGGAGCTCCTACAATGAGCAGTTCTTC
TRBV5-1	.	TRBJ2-2	once	12	CASSFSVGELFF	TGCGCCAGCAGCTTTAGCGTCGGGGAGCTGTTTTTT
TRBV7-9	.	TRBJ1-1	.	15	CASSFPIGGITEAFF	TGTGCCAGCAGCTTCCCCATCGGAGGGATCACTGAAGCTTTCTTT
TRBV6-1	TRBD1	TRBJ1-1	.	15	CASSVIGQVNTEAFF	TGTGCCAGCAGTGTGATCGGACAGGTTAACACTGAAGCTTTCTTT
TRBV7-8	.	TRBJ2-7	.	18	CASSLLRARDTLPGEQYF	TGTGCCAGCAGCTTATTGCGGGCCCGGGACACCTTACCGGGCGAGCAGTACTTC
TRBV5-1	.	TRBJ2-7	.	18	CASSFRHRELGISYEQYF	TGCGCCAGCAGCTTTAGACACAGGGAATTGGGTATCTCCTACGAGCAGTACTTC
TRBV7-9	.	TRBJ2-1	.	17	CASSPRGGRTPYNEQFF	TGTGCCAGCTCGCCGCGAGGGGGGAGAACCCCCTACAATGAGCAGTTCTTC
TRBV14	.	TRBJ2-6	.	15	CASSQGHSGANVLTF	TGTGCCAGCAGCCAGGGGCACTCTGGGGCCAACGTCCTGACTTTC
TRBV7-2	TRBD2	TRBJ2-1	.	17	CASSRRTSGFSYNEQFF	TGTGCCAGCAGCCGCAGGACTAGCGGATTTTCCTACAATGAGCAGTTCTTC
TRBV5-4	.	TRBJ1-2	once	14	CASSTPGASEGYTF	TGTGCCAGCAGCACCCCCGGGGCCTCAGAGGGCTACACCTTC
TRBV2	.	TRBJ2-3	.	15	CASSADRGGTDTQYF	TGTGCCAGCAGTGCCGACCGGGGAGGCACAGATACGCAGTATTTT
TRBV2	TRBD1	TRBJ1-5	.	15	CASSTDRGRNQPQHF	TGTGCCAGCTCGACCGACAGGGGGCGAAATCAGCCCCAGCATTTT
TRBV30	.	TRBJ2-7	.	10	CAWGQYEQYF	TGTGCCTGGGGTCAATACGAGCAGTACTTC
TRBV5-1	TRBD1	TRBJ2-1	.	16	CASSSISRGQYNEQFF	TGCGCCAGCAGCTCCATTAGCAGGGGGCAGTACAATGAGCAGTTCTTC
TRBV12-5	TRBD2	TRBJ2-5	.	14	CASGPGTSGETQYF	TGTGCTAGTGGTCCGGGGACTAGCGGAGAGACCCAGTACTTC
TRBV6-1	TRBD1	TRBJ2-2	.	16	CASSEGTGGYTGELFF	TGTGCCAGCAGTGAAGGGACAGGGGGCTACACCGGGGAGCTGTTTTTT
TRBV11-2	.	TRBJ2-1	.	14	CASSLGIGYNEQFF	TGTGCCAGCAGCTTAGGGATTGGGTACAATGAGCAGTTCTTC
TRBV6-5	TRBD1	TRBJ2-5	once	15	CASSKVRGRVETQYF	TGTGCCAGCAGTAAGGTCAGGGGGCGGGTAGAGACCCAGTACTTC
TRBV28	TRBD1	TRBJ2-6	.	21	CASSLEPWGSKTGSGANVLTF	TGTGCCAGCAGTTTAGAGCCGTGGGGATCGAAGACAGGGTCTGGGGCCAACGTCCTGACTTTC